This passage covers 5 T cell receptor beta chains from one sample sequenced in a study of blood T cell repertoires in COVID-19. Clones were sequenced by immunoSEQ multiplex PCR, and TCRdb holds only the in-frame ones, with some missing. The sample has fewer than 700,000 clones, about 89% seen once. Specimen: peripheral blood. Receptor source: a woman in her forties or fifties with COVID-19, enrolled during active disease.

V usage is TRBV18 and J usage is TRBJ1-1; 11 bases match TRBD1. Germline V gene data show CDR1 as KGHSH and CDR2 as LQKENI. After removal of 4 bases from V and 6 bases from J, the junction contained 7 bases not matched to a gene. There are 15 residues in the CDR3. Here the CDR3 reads CASSLSDRGLPEAFF. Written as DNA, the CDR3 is TGTGCCAGCTCACTCTCGGACAGGGGGCTTCCTGAAGCTTTCTTT.

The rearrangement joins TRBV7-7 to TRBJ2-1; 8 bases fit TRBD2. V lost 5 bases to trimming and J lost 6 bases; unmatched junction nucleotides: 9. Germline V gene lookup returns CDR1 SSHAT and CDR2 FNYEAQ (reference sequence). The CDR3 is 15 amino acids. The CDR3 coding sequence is TGTGCCAGCAGCCCCGAGAGCGGGGGATTCAATGAGCAGTTCTTC. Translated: CASSPESGGFNEQFF.

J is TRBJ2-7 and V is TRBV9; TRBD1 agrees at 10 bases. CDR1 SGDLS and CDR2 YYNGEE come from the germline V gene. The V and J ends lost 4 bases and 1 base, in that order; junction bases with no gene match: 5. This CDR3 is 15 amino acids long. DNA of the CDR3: TGTGCCAGCAGCCCCCGGGACAGGGGATCCTACGAGCAGTACTTC. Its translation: CASSPRDRGSYEQYF.

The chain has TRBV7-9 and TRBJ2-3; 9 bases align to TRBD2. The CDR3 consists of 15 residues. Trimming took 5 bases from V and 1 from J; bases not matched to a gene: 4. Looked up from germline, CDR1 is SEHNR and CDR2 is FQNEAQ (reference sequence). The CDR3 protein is CASSPRLAGTDTQYF. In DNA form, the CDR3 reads TGTGCCAGCAGCCCTAGACTAGCGGGCACAGATACGCAGTATTTT.

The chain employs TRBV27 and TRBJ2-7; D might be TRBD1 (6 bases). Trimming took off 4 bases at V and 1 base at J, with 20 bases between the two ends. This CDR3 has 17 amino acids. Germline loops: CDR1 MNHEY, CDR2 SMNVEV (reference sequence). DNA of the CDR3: TGTGCCAGCAGTTCCGCCTATACAGGGACCCGATCCTACGAGCAGTACTTC. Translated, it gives CASSSAYTGTRSYEQYF.